This entry features one TCR beta chain sequence. The sample comes from a study of blood T cell repertoires in COVID-19. The V gene end was trimmed by 0 bases and the J gene end by 6 bases; junction bases not matched to a gene: 5. This CDR3 is 14 amino acids long. Germline lookup yields CDR1 SGHRS and CDR2 YFSETQ. Original analysis: Counts of nucleated cells, estimated from reference gene primer amplification, were obtained. Sequencing used immunoSEQ multiplex PCR; TCRdb keeps in-frame clones, though not all of them. From that table come the V and J calls and clone size; the DNA was used to work out D and trimming. Counted here are roughly 160,000 clones, roughly 84% occurring once; the ten biggest clones make up roughly 14%.

The chain carries TRBV5-1 and TRBJ1-2; 7 positions match TRBD1. This clonotype was sampled from a man younger than 30 with active or convalescent COVID-19. Specimen: peripheral blood. CDR3 DNA: TGCGCCAGCAGCTTGGCCGTAGGGGGCGATGGCTACACCTTC. Its translation: CASSLAVGGDGYTF.